The rows below give T cell receptor beta chains drawn from one sample of a study of beta chain features in type 1 diabetes. Data came from immunoSEQ multiplex PCR; TCRdb stores just in-frame clones and leaves some out. Of over 65,000 clones detected, 25% to 35% appear once; the ten largest clones hold 0.35% to 0.45%. Sequencing input: stem cell memory CD4+ T cells from blood. The receptors originated from a woman younger than 35 in good health. Each CDR3 is given with its conserved first and last residue. The order of the fields is J gene, V gene, D gene, clone size, CDR3 DNA, CDR3 protein. The D gene is left open where the match is weak. Expanded clones get a size class; other rows say once, few or many, or leave the size out.

TRBJ1-1 TRBV14 - - TGTGCCAGCAGCCCCCGGAGGCAAAGCTACACTGAAGCTTTCTTT CASSPRRQSYTEAFF
TRBJ1-1 TRBV5-1 TRBD1 - TGCGCCAGCAGCTCGGGGACAGCGAACACTGAAGCTTTCTTT CASSSGTANTEAFF
TRBJ2-7 TRBV27 TRBD1 - TGTGCCAGCACTGGGACAGGGGTGTACGAGCAGTACTTC CASTGTGVYEQYF
TRBJ2-4 TRBV30 TRBD2 - TGTGCTTGGGGACTAGCTTTCAAAAACATTCAGTACTTC CAWGLAFKNIQYF
TRBJ2-7 TRBV7-2 - few TGTGCCAGCAGCTCAAACTCCTACGAGCAGTACTTC CASSSNSYEQYF
TRBJ2-3 TRBV5-4 TRBD2 - TGTGCCAGTAGCGGGGGGGCCAGCACAGATACGCAGTATTTT CASSGGASTDTQYF
TRBJ2-1 TRBV5-1 TRBD2 few TGCGCCAGCAGCTCTAGCGGGAGCTATGAGCAGTTCTTC CASSSSGSYEQFF
TRBJ2-2 TRBV12-5 - - TGTGCTAGTGGTTTGGTACTAGGGATTACCGGGGAGCTGTTTTTT CASGLVLGITGELFF
TRBJ2-5 TRBV5-6 - once TGTGCCAGCAGCTTGGGGGGAGAAGAGACCCAGTACTTC CASSLGGEETQYF
TRBJ2-1 TRBV5-4 - - TGTGCCAGCAGCCCCGGGACAACCTACAATGAGCAGTTCTTC CASSPGTTYNEQFF
TRBJ1-3 TRBV2 - - TGTGCCAGCAGCCTGAACCTTCGACGGGTCTCTGGAAACACCATATATTTT CASSLNLRRVSGNTIYF
TRBJ2-2 TRBV9 - few TGTGCCTGCGCGCCAGGGAACACCGGGGAGCTGTTTTTT CACAPGNTGELFF
TRBJ2-1 TRBV6-5 - - TGTGCCAGCAGACCGCCGGGTCCCTACAATGAGCAGTTCTTC CASRPPGPYNEQFF
TRBJ2-3 TRBV19 - few TGTGCCAGTAGTATAGGTCCCCGCGCGCAGTATTTT CASSIGPRAQYF
TRBJ2-5 TRBV30 TRBD1 few TGTGCCTGGAGTCGGGACAGGGCCCGAGAGACCCAGTACTTC CAWSRDRARETQYF
TRBJ2-2 TRBV2 - - TGTGCCAGCCTCGGGGGTAGTACCGGGGAGCTGTTTTTT CASLGGSTGELFF
TRBJ1-1 TRBV19 TRBD1 few TGTGCCAGTAGCGCGACAGGGGGGAACACTGAAGCTTTCTTT CASSATGGNTEAFF
TRBJ2-3 TRBV7-3 - few TGTGCCAGCAGCTCCGGGGGAGATACGCAGTATTTT CASSSGGDTQYF
TRBJ2-3 TRBV9 - few TGTGCCAGCAGCCCCCACGGGGGTACTAGCACAGATACGCAGTATTTT CASSPHGGTSTDTQYF
TRBJ2-2 TRBV11-3 - few TGTGCCAGCAGCCCACAGTTAAACACCGGGGAGCTGTTTTTT CASSPQLNTGELFF
TRBJ1-5 TRBV6-1 - - TGTGCCAGCAGAGTTCTGGGGGCAGGACAGCCCCAGCATTTT CASRVLGAGQPQHF
TRBJ2-7 TRBV29-1 - - TGCAGCGTTGAACGTCGGTACTACGAGCAGTACTTC CSVERRYYEQYF
TRBJ2-7 TRBV6-5 TRBD1 - TGTGCCAGCAGTTACTGGAGACAGGGGGGAGGCGAGCAGTACTTC CASSYWRQGGGEQYF
TRBJ1-5 TRBV7-8 TRBD1 few TGTGCCAGCAGCTTTGGGACAGGGACACAGCCCCAGCATTTT CASSFGTGTQPQHF
TRBJ1-5 TRBV29-1 - few TGCAGCGTTAAAACAGGGAATGGCAATCAGCCCCAGCATTTT CSVKTGNGNQPQHF
TRBJ1-5 TRBV7-6 - - TGTGCCAGCAGCTCCTCCCCCTTTAGCAATCAGCCCCAGCATTTT CASSSSPFSNQPQHF
TRBJ1-2 TRBV19 TRBD1 few TGTGCCAGTAGTGTATACGGGACAGGAGAATTGTCTGGACTTGGCTACACCTTC CASSVYGTGELSGLGYTF
TRBJ2-7 TRBV5-1 TRBD1 - TGCGCCAGCAACTCGGGCCACAGGGGCTACGAGCAGTACTTC CASNSGHRGYEQYF
TRBJ2-7 TRBV6-5 - - TGTGCCAGCAGTAAACGACAGGACAGCTCCTACGAGCAGTACTTC CASSKRQDSSYEQYF
TRBJ2-1 TRBV10-3 - - TGTGCCATCAGTGCGTCGACTAACTACAATGAGCAGTTCTTC CAISASTNYNEQFF
TRBJ1-2 TRBV7-9 - - TGTGCCAGCAGCCCAGAGGGCCCGAGGGGCTACACCTTC CASSPEGPRGYTF
TRBJ2-3 TRBV5-1 - few TGCGCCAGCAGCCTTCTCGGCGAGGTCACAGATACGCAGTATTTT CASSLLGEVTDTQYF
TRBJ1-4 TRBV7-9 TRBD1 - TGTGCCAGCAGCTTGGACAGGGGCGATGAAAAACTGTTTTTT CASSLDRGDEKLFF
TRBJ2-1 TRBV18 - few TGTGCCAGCTCACCACCCGGGATACGCTACAATGAGCAGTTCTTC CASSPPGIRYNEQFF
TRBJ2-7 TRBV5-1 - - TGCGCCAGCAGCTACAACCGGGACACCTACGAGCAGTACTTC CASSYNRDTYEQYF
TRBJ1-1 TRBV7-3 - few TGTGCCAGCAGCGCCGGACATTTCATGAACACTGAAGCTTTCTTT CASSAGHFMNTEAFF
TRBJ1-6 TRBV2 - - TGTGCCAGCAGAGACAGTAAAATTCTGCCCCTCCACTTT CASRDSKILPLHF
TRBJ2-2 TRBV2 TRBD1 few TGTGCCAGCAGTAGGGACAGGGGTGACACCGGGGAGCTGTTTTTT CASSRDRGDTGELFF